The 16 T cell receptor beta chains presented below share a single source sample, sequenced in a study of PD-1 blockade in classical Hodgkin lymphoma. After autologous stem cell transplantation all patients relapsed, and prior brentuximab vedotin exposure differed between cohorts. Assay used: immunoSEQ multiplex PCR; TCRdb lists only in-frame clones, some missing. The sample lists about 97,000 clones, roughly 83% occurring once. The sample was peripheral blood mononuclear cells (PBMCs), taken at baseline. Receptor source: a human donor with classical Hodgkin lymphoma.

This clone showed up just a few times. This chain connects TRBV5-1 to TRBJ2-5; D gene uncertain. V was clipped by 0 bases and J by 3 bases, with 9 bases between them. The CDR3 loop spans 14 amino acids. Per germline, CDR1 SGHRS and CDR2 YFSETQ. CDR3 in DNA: TGCGCCAGCAGCTTGGTGCGGTTTAAAGAGACCCAGTACTTC. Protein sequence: CASSLVRFKETQYF.

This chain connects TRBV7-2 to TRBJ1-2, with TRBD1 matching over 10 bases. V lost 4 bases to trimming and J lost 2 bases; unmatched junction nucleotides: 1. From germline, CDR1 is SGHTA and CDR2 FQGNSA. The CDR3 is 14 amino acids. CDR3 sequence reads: CASSSDRGNYGYTF. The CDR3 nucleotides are TGTGCCAGCAGCTCGGACAGGGGGAACTATGGCTACACCTTC. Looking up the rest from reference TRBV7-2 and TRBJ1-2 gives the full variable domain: GAGVSQSPSNKVTEKGKDVELRCDPISGHTALYWYRQSLGQGLEFLIYFQGNSAPDKSGLPSDRFSAERTGGSVSTLTIQRTQQEDSAVYLCASSSDRGNYGYTFGSGTRLTVV.

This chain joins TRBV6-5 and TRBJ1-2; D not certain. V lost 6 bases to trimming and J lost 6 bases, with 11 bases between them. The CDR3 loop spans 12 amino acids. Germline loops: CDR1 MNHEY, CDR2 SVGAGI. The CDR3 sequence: CASSFEGNGYTF. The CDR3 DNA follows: TGTGCCAGCAGCTTTGAGGGAAATGGCTACACCTTC.

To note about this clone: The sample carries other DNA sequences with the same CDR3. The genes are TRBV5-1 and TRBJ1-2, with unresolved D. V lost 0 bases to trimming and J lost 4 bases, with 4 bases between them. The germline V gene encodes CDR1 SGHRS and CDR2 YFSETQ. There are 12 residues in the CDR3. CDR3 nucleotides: TGCGCCAGCAGCTTGGATACCTATGGCTACACCTTC. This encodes CASSLDTYGYTF.

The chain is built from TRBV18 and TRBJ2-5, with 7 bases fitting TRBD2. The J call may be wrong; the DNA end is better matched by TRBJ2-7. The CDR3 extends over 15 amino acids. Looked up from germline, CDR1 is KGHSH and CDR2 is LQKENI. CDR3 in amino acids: CASSLQGGPAYEQYF. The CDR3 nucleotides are TGTGCCAGCTCACTCCAGGGAGGGCCAGCCTACGAGCAGTACTTC.

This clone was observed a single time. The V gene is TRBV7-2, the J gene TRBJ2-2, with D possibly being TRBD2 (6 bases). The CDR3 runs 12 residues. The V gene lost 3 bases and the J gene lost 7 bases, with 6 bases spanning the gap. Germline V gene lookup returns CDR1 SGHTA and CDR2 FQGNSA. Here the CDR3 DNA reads TGTGCCAGCAGCTTCGGGAGCGGGGAGCTGTTTTTT. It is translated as CASSFGSGELFF.

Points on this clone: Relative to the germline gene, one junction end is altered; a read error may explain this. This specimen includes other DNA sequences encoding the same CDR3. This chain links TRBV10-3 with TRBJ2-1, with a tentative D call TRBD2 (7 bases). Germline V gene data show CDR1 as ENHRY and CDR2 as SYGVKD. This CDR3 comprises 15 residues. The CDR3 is CAIRGTTGSYNEQFF. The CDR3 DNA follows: TGCGCCATCAGAGGGACTACAGGGTCCTACAATGAGCAGTTCTTC.

CDR3 sequence reads: CASSLSKGAVNTEAFF. For the CDR3, the DNA is TGTGCCAGCAGTTTATCCAAAGGAGCGGTGAACACTGAAGCTTTCTTT. The chain employs TRBV27 and TRBJ1-1, with D uncertain. CDR3 length: 16 amino acids. Trimming cost V 0 bases and J 0 bases, with 11 bases left between them. Germline-derived CDR1 and CDR2 are MNHEY and SMNVEV (reference sequence).

DNA of the CDR3: TGTGCCCTGGGTCGTAGCGGGAGAAATGAGCAGTTCTTC. It encodes CALGRSGRNEQFF. The genes are TRBV6-1 and TRBJ2-1, with 9 bases fitting TRBD2. Germline CDR1 and CDR2: MNHNS and SASEGT. This CDR3 region has 13 residues. J lost 7 bases, V lost 11 bases, and 9 bases had no gene match.

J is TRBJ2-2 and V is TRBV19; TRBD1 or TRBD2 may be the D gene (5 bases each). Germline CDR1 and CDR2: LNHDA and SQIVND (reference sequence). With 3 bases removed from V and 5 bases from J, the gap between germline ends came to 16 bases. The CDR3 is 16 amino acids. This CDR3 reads CASSISGFRETGELFF. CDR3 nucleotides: TGTGCCAGTAGTATCTCCGGGTTCAGGGAGACCGGGGAGCTGTTTTTT.

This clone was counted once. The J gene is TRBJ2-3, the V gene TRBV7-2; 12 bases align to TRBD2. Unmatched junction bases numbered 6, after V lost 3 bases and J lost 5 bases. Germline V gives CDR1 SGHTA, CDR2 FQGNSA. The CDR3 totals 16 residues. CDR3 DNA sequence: TGTGCCAGCAGCTTTGGACTAGCGGGACTGGGAGATACGCAGTATTTT. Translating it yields CASSFGLAGLGDTQYF.

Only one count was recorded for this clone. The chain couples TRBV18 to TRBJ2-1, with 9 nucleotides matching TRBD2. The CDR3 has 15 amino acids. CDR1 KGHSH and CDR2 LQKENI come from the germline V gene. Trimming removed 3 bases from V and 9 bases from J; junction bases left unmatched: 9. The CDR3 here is CASSPGGRAHGEQFF. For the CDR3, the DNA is TGTGCCAGCTCACCTGGCGGGAGGGCTCACGGTGAGCAGTTCTTC.

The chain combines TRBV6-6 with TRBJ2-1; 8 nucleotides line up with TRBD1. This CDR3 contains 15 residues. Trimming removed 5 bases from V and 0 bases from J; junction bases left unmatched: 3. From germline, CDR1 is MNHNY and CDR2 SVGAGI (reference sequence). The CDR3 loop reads CASSHRGSSYNEQFF. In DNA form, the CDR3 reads TGTGCCAGCAGTCACAGGGGGAGCTCCTACAATGAGCAGTTCTTC.

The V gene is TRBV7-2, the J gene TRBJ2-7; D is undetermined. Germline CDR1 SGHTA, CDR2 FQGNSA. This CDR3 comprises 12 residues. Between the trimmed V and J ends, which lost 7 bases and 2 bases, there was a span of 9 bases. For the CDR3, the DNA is TGTGCCAGCAACCTGAACCCCTACGAGCAGTACTTC. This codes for CASNLNPYEQYF.

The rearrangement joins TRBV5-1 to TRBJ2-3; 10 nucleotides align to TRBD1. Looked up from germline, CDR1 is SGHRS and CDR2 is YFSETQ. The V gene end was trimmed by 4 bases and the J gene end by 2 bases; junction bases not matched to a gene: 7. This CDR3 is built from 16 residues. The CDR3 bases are TGCGCCAGCAGCCTCATGACAGGGGGCTTCACAGATACGCAGTATTTT. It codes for CASSLMTGGFTDTQYF.

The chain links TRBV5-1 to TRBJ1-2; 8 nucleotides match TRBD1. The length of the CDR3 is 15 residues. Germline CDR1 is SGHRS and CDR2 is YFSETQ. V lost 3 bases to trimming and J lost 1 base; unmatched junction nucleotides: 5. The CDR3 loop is CASSSLGQGNYGYTF. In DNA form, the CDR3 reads TGCGCCAGCAGCTCCCTAGGACAGGGTAACTATGGCTACACCTTC.